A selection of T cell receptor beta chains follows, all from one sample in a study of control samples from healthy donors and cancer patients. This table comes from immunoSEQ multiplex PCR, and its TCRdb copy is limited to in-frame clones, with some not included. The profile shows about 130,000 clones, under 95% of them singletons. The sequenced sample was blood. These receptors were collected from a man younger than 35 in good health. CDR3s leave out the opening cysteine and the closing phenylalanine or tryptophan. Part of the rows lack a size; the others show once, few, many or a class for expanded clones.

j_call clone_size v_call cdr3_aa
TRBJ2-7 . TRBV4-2 ASSLSGVVYEQY
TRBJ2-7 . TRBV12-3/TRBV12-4 ASSFHPRDEQY
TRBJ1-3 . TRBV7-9 ASSGQSGNTIY
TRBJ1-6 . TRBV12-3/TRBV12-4 AIKDGNNSPLH
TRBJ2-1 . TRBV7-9 ASSLVPGYEQF
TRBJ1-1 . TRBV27 ASSPHLGLEAF
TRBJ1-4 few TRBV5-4 ASSQWGDEKLF
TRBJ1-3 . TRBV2 ASSEASGNTIY
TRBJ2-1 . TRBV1 TSCGDRGLSRSYNEQF
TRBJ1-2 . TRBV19 ASSSTGGVYGYT
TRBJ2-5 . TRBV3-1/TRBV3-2 ASSQEVATGETQY
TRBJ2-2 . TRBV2 ASRLQGGTGELF
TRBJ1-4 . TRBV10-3 AISDGTGSWEKLF
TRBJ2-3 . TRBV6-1 ASSEIYLTDTQY
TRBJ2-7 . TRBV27 ASSYLRGPYEQY
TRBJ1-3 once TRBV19 ASSMTDILSGNTIY
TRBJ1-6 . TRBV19 ASGDSSYNSPLH
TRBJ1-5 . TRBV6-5 ASTAFPYSNQPQH
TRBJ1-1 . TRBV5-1 ASSSTPVRSLAEAF
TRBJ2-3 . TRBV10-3 ATHDRGSTDTQY
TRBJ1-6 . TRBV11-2 ASSPPGLNSPLH
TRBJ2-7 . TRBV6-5 ASTGLAGDSYEQY
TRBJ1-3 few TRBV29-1 SVGDSLSGNTIY
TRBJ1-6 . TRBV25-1 AIQGANSPLH
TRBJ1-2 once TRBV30 AWSGRFGTGHGYT
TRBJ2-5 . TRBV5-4 ASSLEMVGAQY
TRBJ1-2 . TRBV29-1 SVEDPTSGGGYT
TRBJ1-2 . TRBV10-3 AINHGNYGYT